The 12 T cell receptor beta chains below come from one sample, sequenced in a study of blood T cells in healthy people across ages. Sample-barcoded 5' priming and a J-beta primer mix drove a second PCR of roughly 6 to 12 cycles. Each CDR3 protein is one row after TCRdb ran MiXCR on the 5' RACE reads. The sample consists of about 1.1 million distinct CDR3 sequences, around two fifths of them appearing once. The sample consisted of blood. Receptors were obtained from a man aged 18 to 35 in good health.

Notes on this clonotype: A read error may account for a junction end that differs from germline. J is TRBJ1-4 and V is TRBV4-2; no reliable D call. CDR1 and CDR2 (germline): LGHNA, YNFKEQ. CDR3 size: 16 residues. CDR3 nucleotides: TGTGCCAGCAGCCAGGAGCCGGGATCAACAAATGAAAAACTGTTTTTT. This translates into CASSQEPGSTNEKLFF.

This clonotype was counted between two and nine times. The chain joins TRBV20-1 to TRBJ2-3; 7 positions match TRBD2. V lost 3 bases, J lost 5 bases, and 8 bases stayed unmatched. Germline CDR1 DFQATT, CDR2 SNEGSKA (reference sequence). This CDR3 contains 14 residues. The CDR3 loop is CSARSRTSIDTQYF. CDR3 coding DNA: TGCAGTGCTAGGTCACGGACTAGTATAGATACGCAGTATTTT.

This clonotype was detected a few times. The genes are TRBV27 and TRBJ1-5, with D possibly being TRBD1 (6 bases). The CDR3 has 20 amino acids. Trimming took 7 bases from V and 6 from J, leaving 34 bases between them. Germline values: CDR1 MNHEY, CDR2 SMNVEV (reference sequence). The CDR3 region is CASNPIWDTLNLGSSQPQHF. As DNA, the CDR3 is TGTGCCAGCAACCCTATCTGGGACACACTCAATCTAGGGTCATCTCAGCCCCAGCATTTT.

This clonotype has just a few counts. This chain joins TRBV12-3 or TRBV12-4 and TRBJ2-2; possible D gene TRBD1, 5 bases. V was clipped by 9 bases and J by 4 bases, with 9 bases between them. This CDR3 comprises 12 residues. CDR3 nucleotides: TGTGCCAGTTACAGGCCCACCGGGGAGCTGTTTTTT. This codes for CASYRPTGELFF.

This chain connects TRBV3-1 to TRBJ1-2; D is unclear. This CDR3 has 13 residues. The V and J ends lost 3 bases and 7 bases respectively, with 12 bases between them. Per the germline V gene, CDR1 is LGHDT and CDR2 is YNNKEL (reference sequence). CDR3 residues: CASSQLLSPGYTF. In DNA form, the CDR3 reads TGTGCCAGCAGCCAGCTCCTTAGTCCTGGCTACACCTTC.

The chain carries TRBV25-1 and TRBJ2-2; possibly TRBD2 for D (6 bases). CDR1 is MGHDK and CDR2 is SYGVNS in the germline V gene. Trimming took 1 base from V and 6 from J, leaving 12 bases between them. This CDR3 comprises 15 residues. The CDR3 sequence: CASSEFGGYAGELFF. CDR3 nucleotide sequence: TGTGCCAGCAGTGAATTTGGAGGGTACGCCGGGGAGCTGTTTTTT.

This chain links TRBV7-2 with TRBJ1-6, with a weak D call TRBD1 (5 bases). V was cut by 2 bases and J by 7 bases, with 12 bases left in between. The CDR3 is made up of 15 amino acids. Germline CDR1 reads SGHTA; CDR2 reads FQGNSA. CDR3 in DNA: TGTGCCAGCAGCTTAACTACGGGGCTCAATTCACCCCTCCACTTT. This gives the protein CASSLTTGLNSPLHF.

For the CDR3, the DNA is TGTGCCAGCAGCTTAGAGGGGACGGGAAACATTCAGTACTTC. This codes for CASSLEGTGNIQYF. The V gene is TRBV7-3, the J gene TRBJ2-4; D may match TRBD1 or TRBD2 (5 bases each). The CDR3 consists of 14 residues. Per the germline V gene, CDR1 is SGHTA and CDR2 is FQGTGA. V was cut by 2 bases and J by 6 bases, with 11 bases left in between. Looking up the rest from reference TRBV7-3 and TRBJ2-4 gives the full variable domain: GAGVSQTPSNKVTEKGKYVELRCDPISGHTALYWYRQSLGQGPEFLIYFQGTGAADDSGLPNDRFFAVRPEGSVSTLKIQRTERGDSAVYLCASSLEGTGNIQYFGAGTRLSVL.

A remark on this clonotype: The germline gene is not matched at one end of the junction; a read error may be the cause. The rearrangement links TRBV12-3 or TRBV12-4 to TRBJ2-5; D could derive from TRBD1 or TRBD2 (6 bases each). There are 15 residues in the CDR3. CDR3 protein: CASSPFPGAQGTQYF. CDR3 DNA sequence: TGTGCCAGCAGTCCCTTCCCGGGGGCCCAAGGGACCCAGTACTTC.

The V call is TRBV10-3, the J call TRBJ1-5; D is undetermined. Trimming took off 4 bases at V and 4 bases at J, with 11 bases between the two ends. This CDR3 spans 14 amino acids. The V gene's germline CDR1 is ENHRY and CDR2 SYGVKD. Written as DNA, the CDR3 is TGTGCCATCAGTGGTATGGGTGGGAATCAGCCCCAGCATTTT. It encodes CAISGMGGNQPQHF.

The chain couples TRBV6-6 to TRBJ1-3, with D possibly matching TRBD1 (5 bases). The V and J ends lost 2 bases and 0 bases respectively, with 8 bases between them. The germline gives CDR1 MNHNY, CDR2 SVGAGI (reference sequence). The CDR3 has 15 amino acids. DNA of the CDR3: TGTGCCAGCAGTTACACAGGTTCCTCTGGAAACACCATATATTTT. Translated: CASSYTGSSGNTIYF.

This chain uses TRBV5-1 with TRBJ2-1, with 8 positions matching TRBD2. The closer fit of TRBJ2-7 to the DNA end suggests the J call may be wrong. There are 16 residues in the CDR3. The germline V gene encodes CDR1 SGHRS and CDR2 YFSETQ. The CDR3 is CASSFLDRGGYNEQYF. The CDR3 region has the DNA TGCGCCAGCAGCTTTCTTGACCGGGGGGGCTACAATGAGCAGTACTTC.